This TCR beta chain was retrieved from a study of Graves' ophthalmopathy and Graves' hyperthyroidism. RNA transcripts were the template, and TCR beta CDR3 regions were amplified from them. HTBI primers were used in a first-round RT-PCR, which preceded a second-round multiplex PCR. TCRdb analysed the multiplex PCR reads with MiXCR anew, one entry per CDR3 protein. This table has 300,000 to 450,000 distinct CDR3 sequences, about 15% appearing once. Trimming took off 7 bases at V and 2 bases at J, with 18 bases between the two ends. Germline assignment: CDR1 MNHEY and CDR2 SVGEGT. The CDR3 totals 15 residues. Broader study findings: Blood was where most expanded thyroid clonotypes above 0.001 frequency also turned up. A 13-signature model separated ophthalmopathy from stable hyperthyroidism, reaching 85% to 90% sensitivity and around 81% specificity cross-validated.

Stable hyperthyroid donors showed no ophthalmopathy during 18 months follow-up. There are many counts of this clonotype. Its antigen is still unknown. Specimen: peripheral blood. This sequence was found in an adult woman with stable Graves' hyperthyroidism. The chain joins TRBV6-2 or TRBV6-3 to TRBJ2-7; D could derive from TRBD1 or TRBD2 (6 bases each). The CDR3 DNA sequence: TGTGCCAGCACCGAGGGGGGCCCCAGGACCTACGAGCAGTACTTC. Amino acid sequence: CASTEGGPRTYEQYF.